This is a list of T cell receptor beta chains from one sample in a study of blood T cell repertoires in COVID-19. Measured with immunoSEQ multiplex PCR; TCRdb has only the in-frame clones, and not every one. The sample contains about 200,000 clones, 85% to 90% of which appear only once. Sequencing used peripheral blood. These receptors came from a man at least 80 years old with acute or convalescent COVID-19. The CDR3 runs from the conserved cysteine through the conserved F or W. Each record gives: J gene, V gene, D gene, clone size, CDR3 length, CDR3 DNA, CDR3 protein. A D gene is named only where the DNA matches it firmly. Clone size is not always given. Where it is, it says once, few, many or a class for expanded clones.

TRBJ2-7 TRBV29-1 TRBD2 - 14 TGCAGCGTTGACGGCGCTAGCGGGAGCTACGAGCAGTACTTC CSVDGASGSYEQYF
TRBJ2-3 TRBV9 TRBD2 - 16 TGTGCCAGCAGCGGAGGACTAGCCGGACTAACAGATACGCAGTATTTT CASSGGLAGLTDTQYF
TRBJ2-1 TRBV5-4 TRBD2 once 15 TGTGCCAGCAGCTTGGGGCTAGCGGGAATCGATGAGCAGTTCTTC CASSLGLAGIDEQFF
TRBJ1-2 TRBV28 TRBD1 - 15 TGTGCCAGCAGTTCTCCAACAGGGGTAAACGTTGGCTACACCTTC CASSSPTGVNVGYTF
TRBJ2-1 TRBV27 TRBD1 - 16 TGTGCCAGCAGTCCCTGGGTTAGGGACAGGGGAAATGAGCAGTTCTTC CASSPWVRDRGNEQFF
TRBJ2-1 TRBV27 TRBD1 - 15 TGTGCCAGCAGAAGGGATGGCAGGGGGCACTATGAGCAGTTCTTC CASRRDGRGHYEQFF
TRBJ2-6 TRBV7-2 - - 14 TGTGCCAGCAAAGGGAGCTCTGGGGCCAACGTCCTGACTTTC CASKGSSGANVLTF
TRBJ1-2 TRBV28 - - 12 TGTGCCAGCACTCTCGCCAGGGGAGGCTACACCTTC CASTLARGGYTF
TRBJ1-2 TRBV6-2/TRBV6-3 - - 13 TGTGCCAGCAGTAAATCGTCCAGGGATGGCTACACCTTC CASSKSSRDGYTF
TRBJ1-2 TRBV18 TRBD1 - 17 TGTGCCAGCTCACCACTTCAGTCGGCAGGGGGAGAAGGAGGCTACACCTTC CASSPLQSAGGEGGYTF
TRBJ2-7 TRBV10-1 - once 14 TGCGCCAGCAGTGATAAGGGGCCTCCCTACGAGCAGTACTTC CASSDKGPPYEQYF